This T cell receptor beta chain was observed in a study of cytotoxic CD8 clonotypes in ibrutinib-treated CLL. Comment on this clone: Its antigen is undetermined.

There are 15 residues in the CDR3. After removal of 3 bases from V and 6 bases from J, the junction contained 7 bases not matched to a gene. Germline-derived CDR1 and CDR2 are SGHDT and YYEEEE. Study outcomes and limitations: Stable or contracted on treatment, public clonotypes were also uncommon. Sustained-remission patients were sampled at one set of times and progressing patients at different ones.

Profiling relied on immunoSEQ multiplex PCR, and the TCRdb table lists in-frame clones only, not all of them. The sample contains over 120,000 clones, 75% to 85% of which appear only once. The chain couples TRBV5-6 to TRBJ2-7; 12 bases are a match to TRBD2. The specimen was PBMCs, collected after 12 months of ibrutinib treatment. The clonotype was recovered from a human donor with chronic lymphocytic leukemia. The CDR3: CASSSTLAGGSEQYF. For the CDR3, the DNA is TGTGCCAGCAGCTCCACACTAGCGGGAGGTTCCGAGCAGTACTTC.